This T cell receptor beta chain was documented in a study of early T cells in non-severe SARS-CoV-2 infection. Turning to the study itself: RNA in bulk from unsorted whole blood was sequenced, and chains were unpaired.

Ten or more counts support this clonotype. Its antigen remains unknown. The CDR3 consists of 13 residues. Germline V gene lookup returns CDR1 MNHEY and CDR2 SMNVEV (reference sequence). The V and J ends lost 6 bases and 4 bases respectively, with 13 bases between them. Individual cDNA molecules were tagged with unique molecular identifiers. TCRdb analysed the 5' RACE reads with MiXCR anew, one entry per CDR3 protein. Here the sample spans tens of thousands of distinct CDR3 sequences, around 6% being singletons. Study-level findings and limits: Matching against VDJdb likely underestimated virus-specific expansions, favoring anti-spike CD8.

This chain uses TRBV27 with TRBJ2-7, with D possibly matching TRBD1 (6 bases). This receptor was taken from an adult who was a healthcare worker with PCR-confirmed SARS-CoV-2 infection or an uninfected control (not recorded which). Sequencing was performed on whole blood. The CDR3 sequence: CASSLTDRYEQYF. The CDR3 nucleotides are TGTGCCAGCAGCCTTACGGACAGATACGAGCAGTACTTC.